A single sample is the source of the 8 T cell receptor beta chains below, sequenced in a study of blood T cells in healthy people across ages. Next came a second PCR, run for about 6 to 11 cycles, which used a sample-barcoded 5' primer along with a J-beta primer mix. TCRdb independently ran MiXCR on the 5' RACE reads; one entry per CDR3 protein. The repertoire holds about 730,000 distinct CDR3 sequences, with roughly 44% as singletons. Material for sequencing was blood. The receptors stem from a woman aged 60-75 years in good health.

The genes are TRBV9 and TRBJ2-1, with D uncertain. The J call may be wrong; the DNA end is better matched by TRBJ2-7. This CDR3 comprises 15 residues. The germline V gene has CDR1 SGDLS and CDR2 YYNGEE. The CDR3 DNA reads TGTGCCAGCAGCGTAGGCCGGCTCGCCTACAATGAGCAGTACTTC. This encodes CASSVGRLAYNEQYF.

Of note for this clonotype: It may be a read error: a sequence one base away is much more abundant. The chain carries TRBV7-7 and TRBJ2-1; 7 bases are a match to TRBD2. V lost 5 bases, J lost 13 bases, and 11 bases stayed unmatched. Germline CDR1 is SSHAT and CDR2 is FNYEAQ (reference sequence). The CDR3 is 13 residues long. The CDR3 is CASSHPSSGTQFF. The CDR3 DNA reads TGTGCCAGCAGCCACCCCTCCAGCGGGACCCAGTTCTTC.

This chain uses TRBV20-1 with TRBJ2-4; the D is unclear. V was cut by 3 bases and J by 7 bases, with 13 bases left in between. This CDR3 has 13 residues. Germline-derived CDR1 and CDR2 are DFQATT and SNEGSKA (reference sequence). The CDR3 sequence is CSARDLQTNIQYF. The CDR3 DNA follows: TGCAGTGCTAGGGACCTCCAGACGAACATTCAGTACTTC.

A note on this clonotype: A much bigger clone sits one base away, suggesting this may be a read error. The chain carries TRBV3-1 and TRBJ1-2; the match to TRBD1 covers 10 bases. The CDR3 has 14 residues. In germline, CDR1 is LGHDT, CDR2 YNNKEL (reference sequence). V lost 2 bases, J lost 7 bases, and 4 bases stayed unmatched. The CDR3, as DNA: TGTGCCAGCAGCCAATTGGACAGGGGGGCTGGCTACACCTTC. This codes for CASSQLDRGAGYTF.

V usage is TRBV9 and J usage is TRBJ1-2; TRBD1 matches at 8 bases. The CDR3 runs 16 residues. Germline CDR1 and CDR2: SGDLS and YYNGEE. V shed 0 bases, J shed 4 bases, and the junction held 8 bases outside the gene matches. CDR3 region: CASSVEGAGGFYGYTF. The CDR3 DNA sequence: TGTGCCAGCAGCGTAGAGGGTGCAGGGGGCTTCTATGGCTACACCTTC. Combining the CDR3 with reference TRBV9 and TRBJ1-2 gives the whole variable domain DSGVTQTPKHLITATGQRVTLRCSPRSGDLSVYWYQQSLDQGLQFLIQYYNGEERAKGNILERFSAQQFPDLHSELNLSSLELGDSALYFCASSVEGAGGFYGYTFGSGTRLTVV.

The V call is TRBV15, the J call TRBJ2-3, with 7 positions matching TRBD2. Germline V gene data show CDR1 as LNHNV and CDR2 as YYDKDF (reference sequence). V lost 1 base and J lost 0; bases outside the gene matches: 4. This CDR3 contains 16 residues. Here the CDR3 reads CATSRGNSGSTDTQYF. The DNA of the CDR3 is TGTGCCACCAGCAGAGGGAATAGCGGGAGCACAGATACGCAGTATTTT.

Many counts were recorded for this clonotype. V is TRBV5-8 and J is TRBJ2-3, with 10 bases that match TRBD2. Per germline, CDR1 SGHTS and CDR2 YDEGEE. J gave up 4 bases and V 2 bases, and 1 base lay outside the gene matches. This CDR3 is built from 14 residues. The chain's CDR3 is CASSFGLAADTQYF. The CDR3 DNA sequence: TGTGCCAGCAGCTTCGGACTAGCGGCAGATACGCAGTATTTT.

V usage is TRBV20-1 and J usage is TRBJ2-5, with 10 bases that match TRBD2. The germline gives CDR1 DFQATT, CDR2 SNEGSKA (reference sequence). The CDR3 consists of 14 residues. The ends lost 6 bases at V and 5 bases at J; junction bases unmatched: 9. Here the CDR3 reads CSADYYSGGETQYF. CDR3 DNA: TGCAGTGCAGACTACTATAGCGGGGGGGAGACCCAGTACTTC.